This TCR beta chain was obtained from a study of persistence of HIV-infected CD4 T cells. Study findings and constraints: Rare CMV-responding cells carrying HIV-1 proviruses were not analyzed separately for TCR. CMV- and Gag-responding cells had lower TCRbeta richness than CD3/CD28-responding cells.

The libraries were made with immunoSEQ version 4 in survey mode. Only in-frame clones appear in the TCRdb table, and some are missing; sequencing was by immunoSEQ multiplex PCR. The data hold about 21,000 clones, with approximately 78% observed a single time. Concerning this clone itself: Its target is unknown.

The CDR3 extends over 18 amino acids. Looked up from germline, CDR1 is LNHDA and CDR2 is SQIVND (reference sequence). Trimming cost V 2 bases and J 0 bases, with 18 bases left between them. Stimulation used 8.5 to 10 ug/mL lysate from CMV-infected fibroblasts. Responding CD4+ T cells were sorted by upregulation of both CD40 ligand and CD69. Adults with HIV-1 started suppressive ART while chronically infected. The clonotype comes from an adult man with HIV who was CMV-seropositive. The chain combines TRBV19 with TRBJ2-3, with D tentatively TRBD2 (7 bases). This sample comprised CD4+ T cells sorted from PBMCs after roughly 18-hour stimulation, obtained from a patient who received antiretroviral therapy. The CDR3 loop is CASSIKLQGGASTDTQYF. In nucleotides, the CDR3 is TGTGCCAGTAGTATAAAACTCCAAGGGGGGGCCAGCACAGATACGCAGTATTTT.